A single sample is the source of the 2 T cell receptor beta chains below, sequenced in a study of T cells in Graves' hyperthyroidism and ophthalmopathy. Amplification of TCR beta CDR3 regions was performed using RNA transcripts as template. A set of HTBI primers served as the primers for a first-round RT-PCR of the TCR CDR3. TCRdb redid the calling of the multiplex PCR reads with MiXCR, one entry per CDR3 protein. The sample holds under 650,000 distinct CDR3 sequences, 15% to 20% seen once. Sequencing was done on a sample of blood. The receptors were sampled from a woman younger than 45 with Graves' hyperthyroidism.

In its sample, this clonotype was seen many times. The V and J genes are TRBV27 and TRBJ2-7, with unresolved D. Trimming shortened V by 4 bases and J by 6 bases, and 13 bases separated the two germline ends. The CDR3 spans 13 residues. From germline, CDR1 is MNHEY and CDR2 SMNVEV (reference sequence). CDR3 in amino acids: CASSSQVSFEQYF. The CDR3 DNA follows: TGTGCCAGCAGTTCCCAGGTATCATTCGAGCAGTACTTC.

The chain carries TRBV30 and TRBJ2-1; TRBD2 aligns across 13 bases. With 2 bases clipped from V and 3 bases from J, the junction kept 7 bases outside the gene matches. CDR3 length: 17 amino acids. From germline, CDR1 is GTSNPN and CDR2 SVGIG (reference sequence). CDR3 DNA: TGTGCCTGGAGTTCCCGAGGACTAGCGGGAGTCTACAATGAGCAGTTCTTC. It encodes CAWSSRGLAGVYNEQFF.